What follows describes a single TCR beta chain. Its antigen is unidentified. Germline V gene data show CDR1 as KGHDR and CDR2 as SFDVKD. This CDR3 is built from 13 residues. Trimming shortened V by 11 bases and J by 1 base, and 13 bases separated the two germline ends. It was with a sample-barcoded 5' primer and a J-beta primer mix that a second PCR of about 7 to 12 cycles was run. One entry per CDR3 protein results from TCRdb running MiXCR on the 5' RACE reads. The sample includes over 950,000 distinct CDR3 sequences, 51% seen only once; the top ten take about 20%. Per individual sample, total RNA of at least 5.5 micrograms was extracted. The record originates from a study of blood T cells in healthy people across ages. Broader study findings: Whereas aged donors had fewer naive CD4+ cells, long-lived donors had more of them and higher diversity.

Sequencing input: blood. The receptor was derived from a woman aged 55-70 years in good health. V usage is TRBV24-1 and J usage is TRBJ1-1; no reliable D call. CDR3 residues: CAIMGLKNTEAFF. In nucleotides, the CDR3 is TGTGCCATTATGGGCCTCAAGAACACTGAAGCTTTCTTT.